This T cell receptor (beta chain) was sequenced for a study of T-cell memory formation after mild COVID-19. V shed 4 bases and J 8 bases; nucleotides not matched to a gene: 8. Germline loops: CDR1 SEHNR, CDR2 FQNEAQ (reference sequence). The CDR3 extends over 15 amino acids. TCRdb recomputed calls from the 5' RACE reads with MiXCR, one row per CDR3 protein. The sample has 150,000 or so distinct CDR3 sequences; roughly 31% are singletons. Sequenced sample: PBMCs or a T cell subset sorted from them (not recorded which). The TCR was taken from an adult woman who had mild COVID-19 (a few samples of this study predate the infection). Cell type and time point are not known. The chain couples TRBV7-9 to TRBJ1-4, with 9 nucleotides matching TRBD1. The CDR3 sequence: CASSSSGTGWEKLFF. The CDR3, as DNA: TGTGCCAGCAGCTCCTCCGGGACAGGGTGGGAAAAACTGTTTTTT.